These 11 T cell receptor beta chains were all obtained from the same sample, sequenced in a study of blood T cell repertoires in COVID-19. TCRdb keeps only in-frame clones here, not all; method: immunoSEQ multiplex PCR. The table shows 270,000 or so clones, with 82% occurring only once. Sequenced input: peripheral blood. These TCRs come from a woman between 18 and 29 years old with acute or convalescent COVID-19.

This chain connects TRBV6-5 to TRBJ1-6, with 7 bases lining up with TRBD1. Trimming removed 2 bases from V and 6 bases from J; junction bases left unmatched: 4. Germline V lookup: CDR1 MNHEY, CDR2 SVGAGI. The CDR3 extends over 15 amino acids. The CDR3 region has the DNA TGTGCCAGCAGTTACCTGACAGGGACTAATTCACCCCTCCACTTT. It translates to CASSYLTGTNSPLHF.

The V and J genes are TRBV18 and TRBJ2-3; 10 bases line up with TRBD2. The V gene's germline CDR1 is KGHSH and CDR2 LQKENI. V lost 3 bases to trimming and J lost 6 bases; unmatched junction nucleotides: 9. The CDR3 has 16 amino acids. CDR3 sequence: CASSPLAGALRDTQYF. DNA for the CDR3: TGTGCCAGCTCACCGCTAGCGGGAGCCCTCCGGGATACGCAGTATTTT. The complete variable domain, with remaining parts taken from reference TRBV18 and TRBJ2-3, reads NAGVMQNPRHLVRRRGQEARLRCSPMKGHSHVYWYRQLPEEGLKFMVYLQKENIIDESGMPKERFSAEFPKEGPSILRIQQVVRGDSAAYFCASSPLAGALRDTQYFGPGTRLTVL.

The J gene is TRBJ2-1, the V gene TRBV11-2; 7 positions match TRBD2. V was clipped by 0 bases and J by 0 bases; unmatched bases: 5. This CDR3 is built from 17 residues. Per the germline V gene, CDR1 is SGHAT and CDR2 is FQNNGV. The DNA of the CDR3 is TGTGCCAGCAGCTTAGAGCGAGCGGGGAGCTCCTACAATGAGCAGTTCTTC. Its protein is CASSLERAGSSYNEQFF.

This chain connects TRBV6-5 to TRBJ1-3; D gene uncertain. The V gene's germline CDR1 is MNHEY and CDR2 SVGAGI. The CDR3 runs to 13 residues. V was pared by 6 bases and J by 4 bases, with 10 bases between. CDR3 amino acids: CASREGSGNTIYF. The CDR3 DNA is TGTGCCAGCAGGGAGGGCTCCGGAAACACCATATATTTT.

The chain links TRBV10-3 to TRBJ2-7, with 8 bases that match TRBD2. Trimming cost V 3 bases and J 0 bases; bases outside gene matches: 4. The CDR3 covers 15 residues. Germline V gene lookup returns CDR1 ENHRY and CDR2 SYGVKD. The CDR3 DNA reads TGTGCCATCAGTGACCCCAGCGGGAGCTCCTACGAGCAGTACTTC. Protein: CAISDPSGSSYEQYF.

V usage is TRBV6-5 and J usage is TRBJ1-1; TRBD1 agrees at 10 bases. Germline V gene data show CDR1 as MNHEY and CDR2 as SVGAGI. V dropped 2 bases and J dropped 10; count of bases not matched to a gene: 4. The CDR3 is 13 amino acids. CDR3 DNA: TGTGCCAGCAGTTACCCTGGGGACAGGGGAGCTTTCTTT. It encodes CASSYPGDRGAFF.

The gene calls are TRBV7-2 and TRBJ2-3; no clear D gene. V was clipped by 5 bases and J by 0 bases, with 12 bases between them. The CDR3 loop spans 15 amino acids. From germline, CDR1 is SGHTA and CDR2 FQGNSA. In DNA form, the CDR3 reads TGTGCCAGCAGCCTAAATGCCCCTAGCACAGATACGCAGTATTTT. This sequence encodes CASSLNAPSTDTQYF.

V usage is TRBV10-3 and J usage is TRBJ2-2; D possibly corresponds to TRBD2 (5 bases). Germline V gives CDR1 ENHRY, CDR2 SYGVKD. The germline V and J ends were trimmed by 3 bases and 4 bases, with 12 bases remaining between them. The CDR3 has 15 amino acids. The CDR3 loop reads CAISESQTITGELFF. In DNA form, the CDR3 reads TGTGCCATCAGTGAATCACAGACTATCACCGGGGAGCTGTTTTTT.

In this sample, this clone turned up many times. CDR3: CASSYQVETQYF. CDR3 in DNA: TGTGCCAGCAGCTACCAGGTAGAGACCCAGTACTTC. The V call is TRBV7-2, the J call TRBJ2-5; D remains ambiguous. This CDR3 region has 12 residues. CDR1 is SGHTA and CDR2 is FQGNSA in the germline V gene. V lost 4 bases and J lost 4, with 7 bases in between.

This chain joins TRBV5-1 and TRBJ2-2; tentative D call: TRBD1 (6 bases). The CDR3 covers 18 residues. Trimming took off 4 bases at V and 7 bases at J, with 26 bases between the two ends. Germline V gene lookup returns CDR1 SGHRS and CDR2 YFSETQ. This CDR3 reads CASSPVFKERSRGGELFF. The CDR3 DNA is TGCGCCAGCAGCCCGGTTTTTAAGGAGCGGTCCAGGGGCGGGGAGCTGTTTTTT.

This clone was counted between two and nine times. The chain carries TRBV19 and TRBJ2-1; 10 nucleotides align to TRBD2. In germline, CDR1 is LNHDA, CDR2 SQIVND (reference sequence). Trimming took 4 bases from V and 3 from J; bases not matched to a gene: 9. This CDR3 has 17 residues. The chain's CDR3 is CASSKKPGLAVYNEQFF. The CDR3 DNA reads as TGTGCCAGTAGTAAAAAACCCGGACTAGCGGTCTACAATGAGCAGTTCTTC.